What follows are 27 T cell receptor beta chains derived from one specimen sequenced in a study of blood T cell repertoires in COVID-19. The method was immunoSEQ multiplex PCR; TCRdb's version includes in-frame clones alone and lacks a portion of them. The repertoire holds around 52,000 clones, about nine tenths seen once, with 25% to 35% in the top ten. Sequenced input: peripheral blood. The receptors originated from a woman of 80 years or more with acute or convalescent COVID-19.

The chain carries TRBV10-2 and TRBJ2-5; no clear D. From germline, CDR1 is WSHSY and CDR2 SAAADI. This CDR3 contains 13 residues. Trimming cost V 5 bases and J 3 bases, with 10 bases left between them. CDR3 DNA: TGCGCCAGCAGTCAGACTGGAAAAGAGACCCAGTACTTC. The encoded protein is CASSQTGKETQYF.

The CDR3 DNA follows: TGTGCCAGCAGCTTGATACAGGCCCCATATGGCTACACCTTC. It encodes CASSLIQAPYGYTF. The chain combines TRBV5-4 with TRBJ1-2, with D tentatively TRBD1 (5 bases). The CDR3 length is 14 residues. V was shortened by 1 base and J by 5 bases, with 12 bases between the two germline ends. In germline, CDR1 is SGHNT, CDR2 YYREEE (reference sequence).

The gene calls are TRBV28 and TRBJ2-3, with D perhaps matching TRBD2 (6 bases). Germline CDR1 MDHEN, CDR2 SYDVKM. CDR3 length: 18 amino acids. V lost 5 bases and J 6 bases, leaving 27 bases between the germline ends. The CDR3 DNA reads TGTGCCAGCAGTCTCATAAGAAGGGCGGGGTTAATTTCTGATACGCAGTATTTT. Amino acids: CASSLIRRAGLISDTQYF. Combining the CDR3 with reference TRBV28 and TRBJ2-3 gives the whole variable domain DVKVTQSSRYLVKRTGEKVFLECVQDMDHENMFWYRQDPGLGLRLIYFSYDVKMKEKGDIPEGYSVSREKKERFSLILESASTNQTSMYLCASSLIRRAGLISDTQYFGPGTRLTVL.

The genes are TRBV4-2 and TRBJ2-5, with TRBD2 as a possible D gene (7 bases). There are 15 residues in the CDR3. The V and J ends lost 2 bases and 5 bases respectively, with 15 bases between them. CDR1 and CDR2 from the germline V gene are LGHNA and YNFKEQ. The CDR3 sequence is CASSQQRGGGETQYF. DNA for the CDR3: TGTGCCAGCAGCCAACAAAGGGGGGGCGGCGAGACCCAGTACTTC.

With regard to this clone: Other DNA sequences of this sample code for an identical CDR3. V gene TRBV18 combines with J gene TRBJ2-7, with 7 bases that match TRBD1. CDR1 is KGHSH and CDR2 is LQKENI in the germline V gene. V lost 3 bases, J lost 4 bases, and 6 bases stayed unmatched. The CDR3 totals 14 residues. CDR3 in amino acids: CASSPHGTAYEQYF. CDR3 nucleotides: TGTGCCAGCTCACCTCACGGGACAGCTTACGAGCAGTACTTC.

This sequence joins TRBV27 and TRBJ2-1; 15 bases map to TRBD2. In germline, CDR1 is MNHEY, CDR2 SMNVEV (reference sequence). Unmatched junction bases numbered 9, after V lost 4 bases and J lost 11 bases. CDR3 length equals 16 residues. The CDR3, as DNA: TGTGCCAGCAGTTCCCTCCCCGGGACTAGCGGGGGGAAGCAGTTCTTC. It encodes CASSSLPGTSGGKQFF.

The chain recombines TRBV7-2 with TRBJ2-2, with D perhaps matching TRBD2 (7 bases). The V and J ends lost 5 bases and 4 bases respectively, with 17 bases between them. CDR1 SGHTA and CDR2 FQGNSA come from the germline V gene. This CDR3 region has 16 residues. The CDR3: CASSTRRGLGTGELFF. The CDR3 bases are TGTGCCAGCAGCACACGGCGGGGGCTGGGCACCGGGGAGCTGTTTTTT.

This CDR3 reads CASSQGQGATNEKLFF. Written as DNA, the CDR3 is TGCGCCAGCAGCCAAGGACAGGGGGCGACTAATGAAAAACTGTTTTTT. The chain has TRBV4-1 and TRBJ1-4; 10 bases align to TRBD1. This CDR3 spans 16 amino acids. Germline V gene sequence: CDR1 MGHRA, CDR2 YSYEKL. Trimming took 1 base from V and 2 from J; bases not matched to a gene: 1.

This sequence joins TRBV5-1 and TRBJ2-1, with D hard to call. The germline V gene has CDR1 SGHRS and CDR2 YFSETQ. Trimming took 4 bases from V and 5 from J, leaving 13 bases between them. This CDR3 has 14 residues. The CDR3 DNA reads as TGCGCCAGCAGCCCCACCCTAAGCAACAATGAGCAGTTCTTC. Translated, it gives CASSPTLSNNEQFF.

By sample share, this clone is medium-sized. The chain employs TRBV24-1 and TRBJ2-5, with 7 bases lining up with TRBD1. V was clipped by 5 bases and J by 5 bases; unmatched bases: 10. CDR3 length equals 15 residues. CDR1 and CDR2 (germline): KGHDR, SFDVKD. The CDR3 DNA sequence: TGTGCCACCAGTGCTCCCGGGACAGTCAGTGAGACCCAGTACTTC. Translating it yields CATSAPGTVSETQYF.

The chain joins TRBV7-8 to TRBJ2-5; D not certain. The V end lost 7 bases, the J end lost 1 base, and 10 bases lay between the germline ends. The CDR3 contains 13 residues. CDR1 and CDR2 from the germline V gene are SGHVS and FQNEAQ. The CDR3 is CASKFSSQETQYF. For the CDR3, the DNA is TGTGCCAGCAAATTTAGCTCCCAAGAGACCCAGTACTTC.

This chain uses TRBV6-5 with TRBJ1-3; 8 bases agree with TRBD1. V was clipped by 5 bases and J by 0 bases; unmatched bases: 3. The CDR3 length is 15 residues. Germline CDR1 is MNHEY and CDR2 is SVGAGI. CDR3 loop: CASSRDRYSGNTIYF. As DNA, the CDR3 is TGTGCCAGCAGTAGGGACAGGTACTCTGGAAACACCATATATTTT.

This clone was seen a single time. This sequence joins TRBV18 and TRBJ2-3, with 11 positions matching TRBD2. The CDR3 is 16 residues long. The germline CDR1 and CDR2 sequences are KGHSH and LQKENI. The V segment lost 10 bases and the J segment 2 bases; nucleotides outside the gene matches: 11. CDR3 nucleotide sequence: TGTGCCACTACCTCCGGGACTAGCGGCGTCACAGATACGCAGTATTTT. The encoded protein is CATTSGTSGVTDTQYF. Full variable domain (remainder filled in from reference TRBV18 and TRBJ2-3): NAGVMQNPRHLVRRRGQEARLRCSPMKGHSHVYWYRQLPEEGLKFMVYLQKENIIDESGMPKERFSAEFPKEGPSILRIQQVVRGDSAAYFCATTSGTSGVTDTQYFGPGTRLTVL.

The rearrangement uses TRBV5-1 and TRBJ2-7; weak D call: TRBD2 (6 bases). Germline V CDR1 and CDR2: SGHRS, YFSETQ. With 0 bases removed from V and 9 bases from J, the gap between germline ends came to 25 bases. The CDR3 extends over 17 amino acids. CDR3 DNA sequence: TGCGCCAGCAGCTTGGTGGCGGGGTCCGCCGAACTCGTGGTGCAGTACTTC. It codes for CASSLVAGSAELVVQYF.

This chain joins TRBV4-1 and TRBJ2-5; D not resolved. This CDR3 region has 17 residues. Germline-derived CDR1 and CDR2 are MGHRA and YSYEKL. Trimming shortened V by 2 bases and J by 1 base, and 17 bases separated the two germline ends. CDR3: CASSQPNLVSRQETQYF. In DNA, the CDR3 is TGCGCCAGCAGCCAACCCAATCTAGTATCTCGCCAAGAGACCCAGTACTTC.

The rearrangement links TRBV13 to TRBJ2-1, with TRBD1 matching 9 bases. The CDR3 totals 16 residues. The V segment lost 6 bases and the J segment 5 bases; nucleotides outside the gene matches: 11. Germline assignment: CDR1 PRHDT and CDR2 FYEKMQ (reference sequence). The CDR3 spells CASSLTTGGEDNEQFF. In DNA, the CDR3 is TGTGCCAGCAGTCTAACTACAGGGGGCGAGGACAATGAGCAGTTCTTC.

The rearrangement links TRBV5-1 to TRBJ1-2; D remains unclear. Germline V gene sequence: CDR1 SGHRS, CDR2 YFSETQ. The CDR3 is 14 amino acids. V was cut by 5 bases and J by 2 bases, with 13 bases left in between. The CDR3 nucleotides are TGCGCCAGCAGGAGGGATCAGGACAACTATGGCTACACCTTC. This sequence encodes CASRRDQDNYGYTF.

This chain links TRBV4-1 with TRBJ1-1; D is uncertain. Germline V CDR1 and CDR2: MGHRA, YSYEKL. The CDR3 has 15 residues. Trimming took off 1 base at V and 1 base at J, with 10 bases between the two ends. CDR3 in DNA: TGCGCCAGCAGCCAAGTCGGAGGAGGGAACACTGAAGCTTTCTTT. Amino acids: CASSQVGGGNTEAFF.

A note on this clone: Other DNA variants within this sample encode the same CDR3. The V gene is TRBV2, the J gene TRBJ2-5; no definite D call. V dropped 3 bases and J dropped 5 bases, with 4 bases sitting between them. Germline loops: CDR1 SNHLY, CDR2 FYNNEI. The CDR3 is 11 amino acids. The CDR3 DNA reads as TGTGCCAGCAGTGACTACGAGACCCAGTACTTC. This codes for CASSDYETQYF.

This sequence joins TRBV5-1 and TRBJ2-3, with 8 bases identical to TRBD2. The CDR3 totals 16 residues. Per the germline V gene, CDR1 is SGHRS and CDR2 is YFSETQ. J lost 2 bases, V lost 3 bases, and 8 bases had no gene match. Here the CDR3 reads CASSYRTSRSTDTQYF. The CDR3 DNA sequence: TGCGCCAGCAGCTACCGGACTAGCAGGTCCACAGATACGCAGTATTTT.

This clone was seen a handful of times. The chain has TRBV5-1 and TRBJ1-4; 8 bases are a match to TRBD1. CDR3 length equals 14 residues. Germline CDR1 reads SGHRS; CDR2 reads YFSETQ. Trimming cost V 2 bases and J 7 bases; bases outside gene matches: 4. The chain's CDR3 is CASSLQGVGEKLFF. CDR3 coding DNA: TGCGCCAGCAGCTTACAGGGGGTGGGTGAAAAACTGTTTTTT.

The chain carries TRBV7-2 and TRBJ2-3; 7 bases match TRBD2. The germline CDR1 and CDR2 sequences are SGHTA and FQGNSA. J gave up 5 bases and V 1 base, and 6 bases lay outside the gene matches. This CDR3 contains 15 residues. The CDR3 DNA follows: TGTGCCAGCAGCTTAGGAATGCGGGGGTTAGATACGCAGTATTTT. Translation gives CASSLGMRGLDTQYF.

The rearrangement joins TRBV3-1 (or the pseudogene TRBV3-2) to TRBJ2-3; 10 bases align to TRBD2. Germline CDR1 reads LGHDT; CDR2 reads YNNKEL (reference sequence). With 4 bases clipped from V and 6 bases from J, the junction kept 19 bases outside the gene matches. CDR3 size: 19 residues. CDR3 residues: CASSPRRLAGAARGDTQYF. The CDR3 nucleotides read TGTGCCAGCAGCCCACGCCGGCTAGCGGGGGCCGCCCGGGGGGATACGCAGTATTTT.

The chain employs TRBV11-3 and TRBJ2-4; 7 bases line up with TRBD2. This CDR3 is built from 14 residues. CDR1 and CDR2 (germline): SGHNT, YENEEA. V lost 1 base to trimming and J lost 5 bases; unmatched junction nucleotides: 2. The CDR3: CASSLVAGQNIQYF. CDR3 bases: TGTGCCAGCAGCTTAGTAGCGGGCCAAAACATTCAGTACTTC. The whole variable domain, filled in from reference TRBV11-3 and TRBJ2-4, reads EAGVVQSPRYKIIEKKQPVAFWCNPISGHNTLYWYLQNLGQGPELLIRYENEEAVDDSQLPKDRFSAERLKGVDSTLKIQPAELGDSAVYLCASSLVAGQNIQYFGAGTRLSVL.

This rearrangement joins TRBV5-6 to TRBJ2-5, with TRBD2 matching over 14 bases. J gave up 5 bases and V 3 bases, and 9 bases lay outside the gene matches. This CDR3 is built from 17 residues. Germline assignment: CDR1 SGHDT and CDR2 YYEEEE. CDR3 DNA: TGTGCCAGCAGCTCACGACTAGCGGGGGGGCGAGGGGAGACCCAGTACTTC. Its protein product is CASSSRLAGGRGETQYF.

This rearrangement joins TRBV6-5 to TRBJ2-1; 10 bases map to TRBD2. This CDR3 contains 15 residues. After removal of 8 bases from V and 7 bases from J, the junction contained 11 bases not matched to a gene. Per germline, CDR1 MNHEY and CDR2 SVGAGI. The CDR3 reads CASLPQRGGKNEQFF. The CDR3 DNA is TGTGCCAGCCTACCACAGCGGGGGGGTAAAAATGAGCAGTTCTTC.

This clone was counted a single time. The chain carries TRBV7-2 and TRBJ1-1; 8 bases match TRBD1. V dropped 3 bases and J dropped 5; count of bases not matched to a gene: 8. There are 15 residues in the CDR3. CDR1 SGHTA and CDR2 FQGNSA come from the germline V gene. This CDR3 is CASSFQWTGQTEAFF. CDR3 sequence (DNA): TGTGCCAGCAGCTTCCAATGGACAGGGCAGACTGAAGCTTTCTTT.